One and the same sample provided the 21 T cell receptor beta chains below, sequenced in a study of blood T cell repertoires in COVID-19. Measured with immunoSEQ multiplex PCR; TCRdb has only the in-frame clones, and not every one. The table lists about 290,000 clones, roughly 90% of them singletons, with 11% in the top ten. The sample comprised peripheral blood. These receptors all stem from a woman in her thirties with COVID-19, enrolled during active disease.

Only one count was recorded for this clone. The rearrangement joins TRBV20-1 to TRBJ1-5; possible D gene TRBD1, 6 bases. V was clipped by 3 bases and J by 3 bases, with 12 bases between them. The CDR3 runs to 14 residues. Germline V lookup: CDR1 DFQATT, CDR2 SNEGSKA (reference sequence). CDR3 residues: CSASGGQHNQPQHF. Written as DNA, the CDR3 is TGCAGTGCTAGTGGCGGACAGCACAATCAGCCCCAGCATTTT.

The chain combines TRBV30 with TRBJ1-1; tentative D call: TRBD1 (5 bases). Trimming took 3 bases from V and 1 from J, leaving 9 bases between them. CDR1 GTSNPN and CDR2 SVGIG come from the germline V gene (reference sequence). The CDR3 has 13 amino acids. CDR3 residues: CAWRWRGNTEAFF. In DNA form, the CDR3 reads TGTGCCTGGAGGTGGAGGGGGAACACTGAAGCTTTCTTT.

A note on this clone: Different DNA sequences within this sample yield the same CDR3. V and J are TRBV18 and TRBJ1-2; tentative D call: TRBD1 (6 bases). Germline assignment: CDR1 KGHSH and CDR2 LQKENI. V was cut by 2 bases and J by 8 bases, with 12 bases left in between. The CDR3 runs to 13 residues. For the CDR3, the DNA is TGTGCCAGCTCACCAGCGTCAGGGGACGGCTACACCTTC. This sequence encodes CASSPASGDGYTF.

The gene calls are TRBV11-2 and TRBJ2-5; TRBD2 agrees at 7 bases. Germline CDR1 reads SGHAT; CDR2 reads FQNNGV. V lost 1 base and J lost 5; bases outside the gene matches: 4. The CDR3 is made up of 14 amino acids. CDR3 region: CASSLAAGVETQYF. In nucleotides, the CDR3 is TGTGCCAGCAGCTTAGCGGCGGGGGTGGAGACCCAGTACTTC. The entire variable domain, with the rest obtained from reference TRBV11-2 and TRBJ2-5, is as follows: EAGVAQSPRYKIIEKRQSVAFWCNPISGHATLYWYQQILGQGPKLLIQFQNNGVVDDSQLPKDRFSAERLKGVDSTLKIQPAKLEDSAVYLCASSLAAGVETQYFGPGTRLLVL.

The chain has TRBV11-2 and TRBJ1-6; the match to TRBD1 covers 8 bases. Germline V lookup: CDR1 SGHAT, CDR2 FQNNGV. V lost 0 bases to trimming and J lost 8 bases; unmatched junction nucleotides: 0. The CDR3 runs to 14 residues. In DNA, the CDR3 is TGTGCCAGCAGCTTAGACAGGGGGCATTCACCCCTCCACTTT. Translated, it gives CASSLDRGHSPLHF.

The chain is built from TRBV27 and TRBJ2-2; no clear D. V lost 8 bases, J lost 7 bases, and 14 bases lay in between. This CDR3 region has 13 residues. CDR1 and CDR2 (germline): MNHEY, SMNVEV (reference sequence). The CDR3 region is CASSGVGGGELFF. The CDR3 DNA reads TGTGCCAGCTCAGGTGTCGGTGGCGGGGAGCTGTTTTTT.

The V call is TRBV7-9, the J call TRBJ2-5, with 11 bases lining up with TRBD2. With V trimmed by 2 bases and J by 6 bases, 2 bases remained unmatched. The germline V gene encodes CDR1 SEHNR and CDR2 FQNEAQ (reference sequence). The CDR3 runs 14 residues. The DNA for the CDR3 is TGTGCCAGCAGCTTAACTAGCGGGGGAAAGACCCAGTACTTC. Amino acid sequence: CASSLTSGGKTQYF.

The genes are TRBV28 and TRBJ1-5; TRBD1 matches at 8 bases. J lost 7 bases, V lost 2 bases, and 7 bases had no gene match. Germline-derived CDR1 and CDR2 are MDHEN and SYDVKM. CDR3 length: 15 amino acids. The CDR3 DNA sequence: TGTGCCAGCAGTTTAGTACAGGGGGTACAACAGCCCCAGCATTTT. Translation gives CASSLVQGVQQPQHF.

The genes are TRBV19 and TRBJ2-5; no firm D call. CDR1 LNHDA and CDR2 SQIVND come from the germline V gene (reference sequence). The CDR3 extends over 14 amino acids. V lost 5 bases and J lost 7, with 17 bases in between. Here the CDR3 DNA reads TGTGCCAGTAGTCCAAGCCCCCGACTCGGGACCCAGTACTTC. Translating it yields CASSPSPRLGTQYF.

The J gene is TRBJ2-7, the V gene TRBV6-5; D is unclear. V was cut by 8 bases and J by 4 bases, with 15 bases left in between. Germline CDR1 and CDR2: MNHEY and SVGAGI. The CDR3 is 13 residues long. CDR3 sequence: CASSWQDLYEQYF. In nucleotides, the CDR3 is TGTGCCAGCTCTTGGCAGGATTTATACGAGCAGTACTTC.

This clone has more than one count but fewer than ten. The CDR3 sequence: CAISETPGSLYGYTF. The CDR3 coding sequence is TGTGCCATCAGTGAAACCCCGGGATCCCTATATGGCTACACCTTC. The chain carries TRBV10-3 and TRBJ1-2, with D hard to call. CDR1 is ENHRY and CDR2 is SYGVKD in the germline V gene. V was pared by 3 bases and J by 5 bases, with 16 bases between. The CDR3 is 15 residues long.

The genes are TRBV7-2 and TRBJ1-3; no clear D. Germline CDR1 reads SGHTA; CDR2 reads FQGNSA. V lost 5 bases to trimming and J lost 2 bases, with 16 bases between them. This CDR3 is built from 16 residues. CDR3 sequence reads: CASSPLGPAPGNTIYF. The CDR3 nucleotides are TGTGCCAGCAGCCCCCTCGGTCCTGCCCCTGGAAACACCATATATTTT.

V and J are TRBV4-1 and TRBJ1-1; TRBD1 is a possible D gene (5 bases). V was clipped by 4 bases and J by 5 bases, with 23 bases between them. CDR3 length: 17 amino acids. Germline V CDR1 and CDR2: MGHRA, YSYEKL. Here the CDR3 reads CASSRTGTLAGLTEAFF. The CDR3 DNA reads as TGCGCCAGCAGCCGGACCGGGACCCTCGCGGGATTAACTGAAGCTTTCTTT.

This clone was recorded only once. V usage is TRBV18 and J usage is TRBJ2-7; perhaps TRBD1 as D (6 bases). V was trimmed by 2 bases and J by 6 bases, leaving 11 bases between them. This CDR3 region has 13 residues. Germline values: CDR1 KGHSH, CDR2 LQKENI. CDR3 in DNA: TGTGCCAGCTCACCAAGGGCAGGGGTCGAGCAGTACTTC. Its translation is CASSPRAGVEQYF. Drawing the rest from reference TRBV18 and TRBJ2-7, the complete variable domain is NAGVMQNPRHLVRRRGQEARLRCSPMKGHSHVYWYRQLPEEGLKFMVYLQKENIIDESGMPKERFSAEFPKEGPSILRIQQVVRGDSAAYFCASSPRAGVEQYFGPGTRLTVT.

The CDR3 sequence: CASFGAEQTQYF. CDR3 nucleotides: TGTGCCAGCTTTGGGGCGGAGCAGACCCAGTACTTC. This chain uses TRBV27 with TRBJ2-5, with a weak D call TRBD1 (5 bases). The V and J ends lost 8 bases and 6 bases respectively, with 13 bases between them. CDR1 is MNHEY and CDR2 is SMNVEV in the germline V gene (reference sequence). The CDR3 has 12 amino acids.

A remark on this clone: Other nucleotide sequences in the sample specify the same CDR3. V gene TRBV28 combines with J gene TRBJ1-5, with D unclear. The germline V gene has CDR1 MDHEN and CDR2 SYDVKM. The CDR3 is 15 residues long. V gave up 3 bases and J gave up 4 bases, with 13 bases separating them. The CDR3 nucleotides are TGTGCCAGCAGTTTTCGAGGGTTGGGAAATCAGCCCCAGCATTTT. It is translated as CASSFRGLGNQPQHF.

Concerning this clone: One end of the junction does not line up with germline, which may come from a read error. The gene calls are TRBV19 and TRBJ1-1; TRBD1 might be the D (5 bases). In germline, CDR1 is LNHDA, CDR2 SQIVND (reference sequence). CDR3 length equals 12 residues. The DNA for the CDR3 is TGTGCCAGTAGTATGGGGGTCGGGGACTGGGTCTTT. It translates to CASSMGVGDWVF.

The V and J genes are TRBV19 and TRBJ2-1; D remains unclear. V was trimmed by 3 bases and J by 5 bases, leaving 14 bases between them. The V gene's germline CDR1 is LNHDA and CDR2 SQIVND (reference sequence). CDR3 length: 15 amino acids. This CDR3 is CASSILGTPNNEQFF. CDR3 nucleotide sequence: TGTGCCAGTAGTATTCTGGGCACGCCTAACAATGAGCAGTTCTTC.

This clone has only a few counts. This chain links TRBV30 with TRBJ1-2, with D perhaps TRBD1 (6 bases). The CDR3 loop spans 17 amino acids. The germline V gene has CDR1 GTSNPN and CDR2 SVGIG (reference sequence). V lost 4 bases, J lost 1 base, and 22 bases lay in between. The CDR3: CAWMSVYRTGNNYGYTF. The CDR3 coding sequence is TGTGCCTGGATGTCAGTTTACAGAACAGGGAATAACTATGGCTACACCTTC.

This sequence joins TRBV14 and TRBJ1-2; D remains ambiguous. The V gene lost 4 bases and the J gene lost 7 bases, with 10 bases spanning the gap. Germline V gene data show CDR1 as SGHDN and CDR2 as FVKESK. The CDR3 covers 12 residues. The DNA for the CDR3 is TGTGCCAGCAGCCCAATCTTCGGTGGCTACACCTTC. Translating it yields CASSPIFGGYTF.

The chain recombines TRBV4-1 with TRBJ1-4; 7 bases are shared with TRBD1. With V trimmed by 0 bases and J by 6 bases, 4 bases remained unmatched. Germline loops: CDR1 MGHRA, CDR2 YSYEKL. This CDR3 comprises 15 residues. The CDR3 region has the DNA TGCGCCAGCAGCCAAGATGAGGGGGCCTATGAAAAACTGTTTTTT. Amino acid sequence: CASSQDEGAYEKLFF.